Listed below are T cell receptor beta chains from one sample, sequenced in a study of cytomegalovirus exposure and HLA in healthy donors. TCRdb keeps only in-frame clones here, not all; method: immunoSEQ multiplex PCR. The sample includes more than 95,000 clones, about 71% of them seen just once. Input material: PBMCs. The origin of the receptors is a woman aged 45-60 years in good health and CMV-seronegative. CDR3s leave out the opening cysteine and the closing phenylalanine or tryptophan.

v_call cdr3_aa
TRBV6-1 ASSEASPNGFGQPQH
TRBV7-9 ASSPDGTSREQY
TRBV7-2 ASSLASGGDEQF
TRBV7-8 ASSLSQIEKLF
TRBV15 ATSREGTTEAF
TRBV27 ASSLSAGAGSNEQF
TRBV9 ASSGGTVDEAF
TRBV19 ASRSTSGRSTSEQF
TRBV7-9 ASLPKAGNTIY
TRBV5-4 ASSTQGADTQY
TRBV21-1 ASSKERSGRAYEQY
TRBV11-3 ASSPRTSGRNEQF
TRBV28 ASSSPGGGHRSYEQY
TRBV9 ASSPRLRERTDTQY
TRBV19 ASSPRDRTSGANVLT
TRBV9 ASSVGSGAKREQY
TRBV19 ASSMGPTGTGAGELF
TRBV7-6 ASSLVAGATYEQY
TRBV7-2 ASSLGRDTQY
TRBV7-7 ASSQDSGSSYEQY
TRBV4-3 ASSQGRGQGHNEQF
TRBV6-5 ASSGLAGGNAAF